These T cell receptor beta chains were read from a single sample in a study of response to subunit inactivated influenza vaccine. MiXCR, run by TCRdb on the RT-PCR reads, gives a single entry per CDR3 protein. The table includes approximately 520,000 distinct CDR3 sequences, roughly 25% detected once. The sample consisted of CD4+ T cells sorted from PBMCs, taken about 5 days after vaccination. The source of these receptors is a man in his fifties or sixties who received an inactivated influenza vaccine. CDR3s include the opening cysteine and the closing phenylalanine or tryptophan. Fields, in order: J gene, D gene, clone size, V gene, CDR3 DNA, CDR3 protein. A D gene is named only where the DNA matches it firmly. Clone size is stated in some rows and not others, as once, few, many or a class when expanded.

j_call: TRBJ2-5
d_call: TRBD2
clone_size: few
v_call: TRBV10-3
cdr3_nt: TGTGCCATCAGTGAATCGACTAGCGCCTTCCAAGAGACCCAGTACTTC
cdr3_aa: CAISESTSAFQETQYF

j_call: TRBJ1-5
d_call: TRBD1
clone_size: many
v_call: TRBV10-3
cdr3_nt: TGTGCCATCAGTGACGGACAGGGGGGCAATCAGCCCCAGCATTTT
cdr3_aa: CAISDGQGGNQPQHF

j_call: TRBJ2-7
d_call: TRBD1
clone_size: .
v_call: TRBV20-1
cdr3_nt: TGCAGTGCTCGGGACAGCACCTACGAGCAGTACTTC
cdr3_aa: CSARDSTYEQYF

j_call: TRBJ2-2
d_call: .
clone_size: few
v_call: TRBV7-2
cdr3_nt: TGTGCCAGCAGGCCCCCCGGGTCGAACACCGGGGAGCTGTTTTTT
cdr3_aa: CASRPPGSNTGELFF

j_call: TRBJ1-5
d_call: .
clone_size: few
v_call: TRBV25-1
cdr3_nt: TGTGCCAGCAGTGAGACCGGACTCAATCAGCCCCAGCATTTT
cdr3_aa: CASSETGLNQPQHF

j_call: TRBJ1-2
d_call: .
clone_size: .
v_call: TRBV6-5
cdr3_nt: TGTGCCAGCAGTTACAGGCAGCATCGGGGCTACACCTTC
cdr3_aa: CASSYRQHRGYTF

j_call: TRBJ1-6
d_call: TRBD1
clone_size: few
v_call: TRBV29-1
cdr3_nt: TGCAGCGTGGGACAGGGTGGGATGTTCTCCTATAATTCACCCCTCCACTTT
cdr3_aa: CSVGQGGMFSYNSPLHF

j_call: TRBJ1-3
d_call: .
clone_size: few
v_call: TRBV12-3/TRBV12-4
cdr3_nt: TGTGCCAGCAGTTTATTCGGTAACACCATATATTTT
cdr3_aa: CASSLFGNTIYF

j_call: TRBJ2-1
d_call: TRBD2
clone_size: .
v_call: TRBV7-3
cdr3_nt: TGTGCCAGCAGCCCACCGGGACTAGCTACTAATGAGCAGTTCTTC
cdr3_aa: CASSPPGLATNEQFF

j_call: TRBJ2-1
d_call: .
clone_size: .
v_call: TRBV14
cdr3_nt: TGTGCCAGCAGCCAAGACCCCTGGGAAAATGAGCAGTTCTTC
cdr3_aa: CASSQDPWENEQFF

j_call: TRBJ2-6
d_call: .
clone_size: .
v_call: TRBV5-1
cdr3_nt: TGCGCCAGCAGCACCTTGGGGGCCAACGTCCTGACTTTC
cdr3_aa: CASSTLGANVLTF

j_call: TRBJ2-7
d_call: .
clone_size: .
v_call: TRBV20-1
cdr3_nt: TGCAGTGCTAGAGATCCGGAGAGCTCCTACGAGCAGTACTTC
cdr3_aa: CSARDPESSYEQYF

j_call: TRBJ2-5
d_call: .
clone_size: few
v_call: TRBV7-2
cdr3_nt: TGTGCCAGCAGCCCTAGGCAAGGTTCCCAAGAGACCCAGTACTTC
cdr3_aa: CASSPRQGSQETQYF

j_call: TRBJ1-2
d_call: .
clone_size: few
v_call: TRBV6-1
cdr3_nt: TGTGCCAGCACCGAACACCCGGCTAACTATGGCTACACCTTC
cdr3_aa: CASTEHPANYGYTF

j_call: TRBJ1-4
d_call: TRBD1
clone_size: few
v_call: TRBV4-2
cdr3_nt: TGTGCCAGCAGACAAGACAGGGGGCCCAATGAAAAACTGTTTTTT
cdr3_aa: CASRQDRGPNEKLFF

j_call: TRBJ1-1
d_call: .
clone_size: .
v_call: TRBV28
cdr3_nt: TGTGCCAGCAGTTTCTCGCTAGGAGGAAACACTGAAGCTTTCTTT
cdr3_aa: CASSFSLGGNTEAFF

j_call: TRBJ2-1
d_call: TRBD2
clone_size: .
v_call: TRBV9
cdr3_nt: TGTGCCAGCAGCGGTAAGACTAGCGGGAGTCAGGATGAGCAGTTCTTC
cdr3_aa: CASSGKTSGSQDEQFF

j_call: TRBJ1-5
d_call: .
clone_size: .
v_call: TRBV30
cdr3_nt: TGTGCCTGGAGTAGGGGACCGGGGCATCAGCCCCAGCATTTT
cdr3_aa: CAWSRGPGHQPQHF

j_call: TRBJ2-2
d_call: .
clone_size: .
v_call: TRBV7-3
cdr3_nt: TGTGCCAGCAGCTATTCAGGGAGTCCCGGGGAGCTGTTTTTT
cdr3_aa: CASSYSGSPGELFF

j_call: TRBJ2-2
d_call: TRBD2
clone_size: few
v_call: TRBV24-1
cdr3_nt: TGTGCCACCTCCCGGCGGGAGCTCGGGGAGCTGTTTTTT
cdr3_aa: CATSRRELGELFF

j_call: TRBJ1-1
d_call: .
clone_size: .
v_call: TRBV7-2
cdr3_nt: TGTGCCAGCAGCTCAATCACGGGGAATGAAGCTTTCTTT
cdr3_aa: CASSSITGNEAFF

j_call: TRBJ2-3
d_call: .
clone_size: .
v_call: TRBV7-2
cdr3_nt: TGTGCCAGCAGCTTATGGCGGGGCCTTGATACGCAGTATTTT
cdr3_aa: CASSLWRGLDTQYF

j_call: TRBJ2-5
d_call: TRBD1
clone_size: .
v_call: TRBV7-2
cdr3_nt: TGTGCCAGCAGCATAGGGACAGCTTTCCAAGAGACCCAGTACTTC
cdr3_aa: CASSIGTAFQETQYF

j_call: TRBJ2-1
d_call: .
clone_size: .
v_call: TRBV9
cdr3_nt: TGTGCCAGCAGCTTGAGGATGGAAAGGGGGACCTACAATGAGCAGTTCTTC
cdr3_aa: CASSLRMERGTYNEQFF

j_call: TRBJ2-2
d_call: .
clone_size: .
v_call: TRBV5-1
cdr3_nt: TGCTCCAGCAGCACCCGAGGAAAGAACACCGGGGAGCTGTTTTTT
cdr3_aa: CSSSTRGKNTGELFF

j_call: TRBJ1-1
d_call: TRBD1
clone_size: few
v_call: TRBV4-3
cdr3_nt: TGCGCCAGCAGCCAGGGCCGCAGGGGGCTGACTGAAGCTTTCTTT
cdr3_aa: CASSQGRRGLTEAFF

j_call: TRBJ1-1
d_call: TRBD1
clone_size: few
v_call: TRBV29-1
cdr3_nt: TGCAGCGTTCTAAACAGGGGAACCACTGAAGCTTTCTTT
cdr3_aa: CSVLNRGTTEAFF

j_call: TRBJ2-3
d_call: TRBD1
clone_size: .
v_call: TRBV24-1
cdr3_nt: TGTGCCACCAGTGACCCTGGACAGGGGGCGTCCGCGGATACGCAGTATTTT
cdr3_aa: CATSDPGQGASADTQYF

j_call: TRBJ2-3
d_call: .
clone_size: few
v_call: TRBV5-1
cdr3_nt: TGCGCCAGCAGCCGGGACCAGCCTAGCACAGATACGCAGTATTTT
cdr3_aa: CASSRDQPSTDTQYF

j_call: TRBJ2-3
d_call: TRBD2
clone_size: many
v_call: TRBV7-9
cdr3_nt: TGTGCCAGCAGCTCTAGCGGGAGCACAGATACGCAGTATTTT
cdr3_aa: CASSSSGSTDTQYF

j_call: TRBJ1-6
d_call: TRBD1
clone_size: few
v_call: TRBV20-1
cdr3_nt: TGCAGTGCTAGAGCAACCGGGACAGCCAATTCACCCCTCCACTTT
cdr3_aa: CSARATGTANSPLHF

j_call: TRBJ2-5
d_call: .
clone_size: few
v_call: TRBV4-3
cdr3_nt: TGCGCCAGCAGCCAAGGAAGGGGACAAGAGACCCAGTACTTC
cdr3_aa: CASSQGRGQETQYF

j_call: TRBJ1-4
d_call: .
clone_size: few
v_call: TRBV15
cdr3_nt: TGTGCCACCAGCAGAGAACAGGGCTTCGGACAGCTGTTTTTT
cdr3_aa: CATSREQGFGQLFF

j_call: TRBJ2-3
d_call: TRBD2
clone_size: .
v_call: TRBV20-1
cdr3_nt: TGCAGTGCTAGAGGTACCGGGACTAGCGGGCGCACAGATACGCAGTATTTT
cdr3_aa: CSARGTGTSGRTDTQYF

j_call: TRBJ2-3
d_call: TRBD2
clone_size: .
v_call: TRBV9
cdr3_nt: TGTGCCAGCAGCGTAGACCGGGCGGGGGTCACAGATACGCAGTATTTT
cdr3_aa: CASSVDRAGVTDTQYF

j_call: TRBJ2-5
d_call: TRBD1
clone_size: few
v_call: TRBV29-1
cdr3_nt: TGCAGCGGGGGGACAGGCCAAGAGACCCAGTACTTC
cdr3_aa: CSGGTGQETQYF

j_call: TRBJ2-3
d_call: .
clone_size: many
v_call: TRBV7-2
cdr3_nt: TGTGCCAGCAGCTTAGCGTGGAGGGGCACAGATACGCAGTATTTT
cdr3_aa: CASSLAWRGTDTQYF